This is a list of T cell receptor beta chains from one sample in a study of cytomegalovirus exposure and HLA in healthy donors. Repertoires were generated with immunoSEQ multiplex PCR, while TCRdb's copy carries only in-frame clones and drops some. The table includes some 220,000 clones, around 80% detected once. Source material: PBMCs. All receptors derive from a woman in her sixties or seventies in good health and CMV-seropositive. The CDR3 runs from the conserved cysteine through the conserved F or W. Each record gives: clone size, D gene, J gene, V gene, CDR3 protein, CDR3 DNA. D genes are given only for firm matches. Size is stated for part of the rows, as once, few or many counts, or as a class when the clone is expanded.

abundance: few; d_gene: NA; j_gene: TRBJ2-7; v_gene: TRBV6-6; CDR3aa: CASSGTGSAYEQYF; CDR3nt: TGTGCCAGCAGCGGGACCGGGAGCGCCTACGAGCAGTACTTC
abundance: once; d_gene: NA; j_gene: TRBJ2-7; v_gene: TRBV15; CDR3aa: CATSRDHSSSYEQYF; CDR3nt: TGTGCCACCAGCAGAGATCACAGTAGCTCCTACGAGCAGTACTTC
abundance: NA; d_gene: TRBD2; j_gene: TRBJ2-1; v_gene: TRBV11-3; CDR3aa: CASSSGLAGGYNEQFF; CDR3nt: TGTGCCAGCAGCTCGGGACTAGCGGGGGGGTACAATGAGCAGTTCTTC
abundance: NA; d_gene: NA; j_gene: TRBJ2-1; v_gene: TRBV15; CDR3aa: CATSRPFRDNEQFF; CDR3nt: TGTGCCACCAGCAGGCCTTTCAGGGACAATGAGCAGTTCTTC
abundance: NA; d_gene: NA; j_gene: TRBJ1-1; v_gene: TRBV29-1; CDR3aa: CSSSGHLLENTEAFF; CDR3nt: TGCAGCTCCTCGGGACACCTTCTAGAGAACACTGAAGCTTTCTTT
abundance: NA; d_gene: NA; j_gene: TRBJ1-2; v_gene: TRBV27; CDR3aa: CASSFQGTYYGYTF; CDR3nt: TGTGCCAGCAGTTTCCAGGGAACTTACTATGGCTACACCTTC
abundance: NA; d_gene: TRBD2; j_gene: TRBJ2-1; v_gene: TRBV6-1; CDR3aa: CASSGGARNEQFF; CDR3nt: TGTGCCAGCAGCGGGGGGGCTCGGAATGAGCAGTTCTTC
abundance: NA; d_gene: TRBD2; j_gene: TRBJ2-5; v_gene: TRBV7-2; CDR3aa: CASSLAGYQETQYF; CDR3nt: TGTGCCAGCAGTCTAGCGGGATACCAAGAGACCCAGTACTTC
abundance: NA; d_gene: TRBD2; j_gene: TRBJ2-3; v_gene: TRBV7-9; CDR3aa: CASSRGAGGTDTQYF; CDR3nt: TGTGCCAGCAGCCGCGGGGCGGGGGGCACAGATACGCAGTATTTT
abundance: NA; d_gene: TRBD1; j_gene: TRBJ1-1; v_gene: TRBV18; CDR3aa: CASRQGFDTEAFF; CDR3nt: TGTGCCAGCCGACAGGGCTTTGACACTGAAGCTTTCTTT
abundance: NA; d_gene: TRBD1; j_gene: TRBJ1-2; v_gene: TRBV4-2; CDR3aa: CASSPPLGQGGNYGYTF; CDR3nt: TGTGCCAGCAGCCCCCCCCTTGGACAGGGGGGCAACTATGGCTACACCTTC
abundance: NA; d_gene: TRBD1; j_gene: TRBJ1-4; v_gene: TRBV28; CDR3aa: CASNGQGANEKLFF; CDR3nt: TGTGCCAGCAATGGACAGGGCGCTAATGAAAAACTGTTTTTT
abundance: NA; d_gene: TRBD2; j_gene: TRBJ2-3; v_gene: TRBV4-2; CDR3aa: CASSPFRGGDTDTQYF; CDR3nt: TGTGCCAGCAGCCCTTTTCGGGGGGGCGACACAGATACGCAGTATTTT
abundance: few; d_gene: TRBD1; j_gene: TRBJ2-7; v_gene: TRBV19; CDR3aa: CASSIDLGTATYEQYF; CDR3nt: TGTGCCAGTAGTATAGATCTAGGGACAGCTACCTACGAGCAGTACTTC
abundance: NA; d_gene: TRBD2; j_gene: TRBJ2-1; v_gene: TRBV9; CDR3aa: CASSAIWTSGLYNEQFF; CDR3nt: TGTGCCAGCAGCGCGATCTGGACTAGCGGTCTCTACAATGAGCAGTTCTTC
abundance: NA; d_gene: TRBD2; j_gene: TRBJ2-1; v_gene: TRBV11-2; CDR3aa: CASSLELAGGFNEQFF; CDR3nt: TGTGCCAGCAGCTTAGAACTAGCGGGAGGGTTTAATGAGCAGTTCTTC
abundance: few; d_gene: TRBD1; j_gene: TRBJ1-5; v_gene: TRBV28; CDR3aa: CASSHDRVAQPQHF; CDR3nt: TGTGCCAGCAGTCACGACAGGGTGGCTCAGCCCCAGCATTTT
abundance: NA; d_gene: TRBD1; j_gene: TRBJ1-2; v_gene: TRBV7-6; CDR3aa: CASSLATDRDREDGYTF; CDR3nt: TGTGCCAGCAGCTTAGCTACAGACCGGGACAGGGAGGATGGCTACACCTTC
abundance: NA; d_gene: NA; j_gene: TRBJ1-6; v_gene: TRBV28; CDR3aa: CASSFVQGNSPLHF; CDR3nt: TGTGCCAGCAGTTTTGTTCAGGGAAATTCACCCCTCCACTTT
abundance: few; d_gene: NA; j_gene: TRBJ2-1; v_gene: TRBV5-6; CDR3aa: CASSLVAGSSNEQFF; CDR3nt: TGTGCCAGCAGCTTGGTGGCAGGGTCCTCAAATGAGCAGTTCTTC
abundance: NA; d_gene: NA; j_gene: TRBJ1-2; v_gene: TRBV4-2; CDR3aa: CASSQDGQGNYGYTF; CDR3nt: TGTGCCAGCAGCCAAGATGGTCAGGGAAACTATGGCTACACCTTC
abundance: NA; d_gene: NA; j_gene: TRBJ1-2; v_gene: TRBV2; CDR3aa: CASRRDANYGYTF; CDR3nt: TGTGCCAGCAGGCGGGACGCAAACTATGGCTACACCTTC
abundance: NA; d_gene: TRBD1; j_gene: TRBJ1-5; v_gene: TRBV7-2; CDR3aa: CASSQQAGGSEPQHF; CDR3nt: TGTGCCAGCAGCCAACAAGCAGGGGGCAGCGAGCCCCAGCATTTT
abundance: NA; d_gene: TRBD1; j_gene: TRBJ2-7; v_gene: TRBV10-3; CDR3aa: CAISTGVTYEQYF; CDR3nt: TGTGCCATCAGTACAGGGGTTACCTACGAGCAGTACTTC
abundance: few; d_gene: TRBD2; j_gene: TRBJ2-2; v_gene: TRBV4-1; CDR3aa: CASSPLWGTSGRPNTGELFF; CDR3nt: TGCGCCAGCAGCCCCCTGTGGGGGACTAGCGGGAGGCCTAACACCGGGGAGCTGTTTTTT
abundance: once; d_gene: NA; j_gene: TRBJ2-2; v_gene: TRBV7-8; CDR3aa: CASSASRATGELFF; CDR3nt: TGTGCCAGCAGCGCAAGCAGGGCTACCGGGGAGCTGTTTTTT
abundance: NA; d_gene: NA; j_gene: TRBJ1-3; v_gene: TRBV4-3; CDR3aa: CASSRTTGNKGPSGNTIYF; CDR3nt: TGCGCCAGCAGCCGAACTACAGGGAACAAAGGTCCCTCTGGAAACACCATATATTTT
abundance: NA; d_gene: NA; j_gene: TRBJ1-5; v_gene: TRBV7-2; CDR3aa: CASSFQGQGNQPQHF; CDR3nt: TGTGCCAGCAGCTTCCAGGGTCAGGGGAATCAGCCCCAGCATTTT
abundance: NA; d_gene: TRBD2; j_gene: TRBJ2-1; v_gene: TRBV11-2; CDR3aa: CASSSPGLQSYNEQFF; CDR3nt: TGTGCCAGCAGCTCACCGGGACTACAATCCTACAATGAGCAGTTCTTC
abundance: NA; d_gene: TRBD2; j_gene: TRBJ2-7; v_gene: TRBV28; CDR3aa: CASGTSGDEQYF; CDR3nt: TGTGCCAGCGGCACTAGCGGGGACGAGCAGTACTTC
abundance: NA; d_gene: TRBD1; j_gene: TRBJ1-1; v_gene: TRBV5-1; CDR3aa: CASLRDSLMNTEAFF; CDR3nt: TGCGCCTCCCTGCGGGACAGCCTCATGAACACTGAAGCTTTCTTT
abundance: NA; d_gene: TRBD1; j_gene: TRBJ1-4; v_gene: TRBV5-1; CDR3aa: CASSSDRGEEKLFF; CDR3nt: TGCGCCAGCAGTTCTGACAGGGGGGAGGAAAAACTGTTTTTT
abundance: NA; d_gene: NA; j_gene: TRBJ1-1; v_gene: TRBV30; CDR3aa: CAWHTRAGVTEAFF; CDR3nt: TGTGCCTGGCACACGAGGGCAGGGGTCACTGAAGCTTTCTTT
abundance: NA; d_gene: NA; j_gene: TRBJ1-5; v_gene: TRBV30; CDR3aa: CAWSDQINQPQHF; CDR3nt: TGTGCCTGGAGTGATCAGATCAATCAGCCCCAGCATTTT
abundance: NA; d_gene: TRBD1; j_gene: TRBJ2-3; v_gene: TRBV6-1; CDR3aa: CASRYGQGGDTQYF; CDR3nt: TGTGCCAGCAGATACGGACAGGGGGGCGATACGCAGTATTTT
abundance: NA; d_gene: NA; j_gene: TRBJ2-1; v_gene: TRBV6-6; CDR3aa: CASSSRGEHNEQFF; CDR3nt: TGTGCCAGCAGTTCCAGGGGGGAACACAATGAGCAGTTCTTC
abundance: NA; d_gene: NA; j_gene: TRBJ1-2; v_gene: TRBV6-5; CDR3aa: CASSYDRNYGYTF; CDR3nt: TGTGCCAGCAGTTATGACAGAAACTATGGCTACACCTTC
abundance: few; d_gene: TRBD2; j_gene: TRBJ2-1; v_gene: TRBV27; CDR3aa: CASRSGLAHNEQFF; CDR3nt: TGTGCCAGCAGAAGCGGACTAGCACACAATGAGCAGTTCTTC
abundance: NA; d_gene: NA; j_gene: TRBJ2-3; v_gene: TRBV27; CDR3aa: CASSIRDALGGDTQYF; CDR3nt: TGTGCCAGCAGTATCCGGGACGCTCTAGGGGGAGATACGCAGTATTTT
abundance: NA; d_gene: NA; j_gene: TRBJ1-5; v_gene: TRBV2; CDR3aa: CASSDWSEPQHF; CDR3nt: TGTGCCAGCAGTGACTGGAGCGAGCCCCAGCATTTT
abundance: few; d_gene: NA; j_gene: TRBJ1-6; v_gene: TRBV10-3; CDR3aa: CAISESTESPLHF; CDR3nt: TGTGCCATCAGTGAGTCGACAGAATCACCCCTCCACTTT
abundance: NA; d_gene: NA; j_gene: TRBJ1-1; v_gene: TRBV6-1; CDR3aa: CASSVRDNTEAFF; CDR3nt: TGTGCCAGCAGTGTGCGGGACAACACTGAAGCTTTCTTT
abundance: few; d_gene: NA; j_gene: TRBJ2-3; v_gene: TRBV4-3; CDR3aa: CASSQEGTDVGTDTQYF; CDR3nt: TGCGCCAGCAGCCAAGAAGGTACGGATGTCGGGACAGATACGCAGTATTTT
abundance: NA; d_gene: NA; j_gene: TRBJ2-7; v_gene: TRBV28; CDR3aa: CASRTGHYEQYF; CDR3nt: TGTGCCAGCAGGACCGGACACTACGAGCAGTACTTC
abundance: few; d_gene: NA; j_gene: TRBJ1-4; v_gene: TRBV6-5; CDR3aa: CASSYSGQSNEKLFF; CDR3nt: TGTGCCAGCAGTTACTCTGGACAGTCCAATGAAAAACTGTTTTTT
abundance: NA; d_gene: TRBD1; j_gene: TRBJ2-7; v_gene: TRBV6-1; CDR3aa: CASISGTGSDEQYF; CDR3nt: TGTGCCAGCATCTCCGGGACAGGGTCTGACGAGCAGTACTTC
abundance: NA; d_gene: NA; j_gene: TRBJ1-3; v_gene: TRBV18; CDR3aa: CASHKPSGNTIYF; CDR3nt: TGTGCCAGCCACAAACCTTCTGGAAACACCATATATTTT
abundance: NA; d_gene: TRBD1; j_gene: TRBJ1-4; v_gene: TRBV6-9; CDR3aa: CASSSRTGEKLFF; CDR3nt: TGTGCCAGCAGTTCCAGGACAGGGGAAAAACTGTTTTTT
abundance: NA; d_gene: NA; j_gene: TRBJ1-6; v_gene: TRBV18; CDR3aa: CASSPQTGRGSPLHF; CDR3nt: TGTGCCAGCTCGCCTCAGACAGGCCGAGGTTCACCCCTCCACTTT
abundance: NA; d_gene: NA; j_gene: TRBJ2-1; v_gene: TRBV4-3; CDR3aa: CASSRTTAIANEQFF; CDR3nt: TGCGCCAGCAGCCGAACGACAGCCATCGCGAATGAGCAGTTCTTC
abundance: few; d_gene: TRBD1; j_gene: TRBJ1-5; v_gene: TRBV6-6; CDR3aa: CASSWPGQGNQPQHF; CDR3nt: TGTGCCAGCAGTTGGCCGGGACAGGGAAATCAGCCCCAGCATTTT
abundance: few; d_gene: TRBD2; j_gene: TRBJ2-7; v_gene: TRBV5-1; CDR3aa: CASSLTSGSYEQYF; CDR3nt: TGCGCCAGCAGCTTGACTAGCGGGAGTTACGAGCAGTACTTC
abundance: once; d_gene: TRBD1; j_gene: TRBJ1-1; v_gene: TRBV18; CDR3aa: CASSPSGQEYTEAFF; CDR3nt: TGTGCCAGCTCACCTTCAGGACAGGAATACACTGAAGCTTTCTTT
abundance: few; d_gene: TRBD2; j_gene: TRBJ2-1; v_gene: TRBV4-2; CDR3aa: CASTLAGGRNEQFF; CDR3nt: TGTGCCAGCACCTTAGCGGGGGGGCGCAATGAGCAGTTCTTC
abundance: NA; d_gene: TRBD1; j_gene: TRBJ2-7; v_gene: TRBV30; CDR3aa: CAWSVQVAGGPYEQYF; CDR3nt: TGTGCCTGGAGTGTACAGGTGGCAGGGGGCCCCTACGAGCAGTACTTC
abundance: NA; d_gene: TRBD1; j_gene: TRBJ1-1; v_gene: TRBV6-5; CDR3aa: CASSATGTENTEAFF; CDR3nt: TGTGCCAGCAGTGCTACCGGGACAGAGAACACTGAAGCTTTCTTT
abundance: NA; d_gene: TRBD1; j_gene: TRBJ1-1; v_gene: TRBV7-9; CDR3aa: CASSQGQGDTEAFF; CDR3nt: TGTGCCAGCAGTCAAGGACAGGGAGATACTGAAGCTTTCTTT